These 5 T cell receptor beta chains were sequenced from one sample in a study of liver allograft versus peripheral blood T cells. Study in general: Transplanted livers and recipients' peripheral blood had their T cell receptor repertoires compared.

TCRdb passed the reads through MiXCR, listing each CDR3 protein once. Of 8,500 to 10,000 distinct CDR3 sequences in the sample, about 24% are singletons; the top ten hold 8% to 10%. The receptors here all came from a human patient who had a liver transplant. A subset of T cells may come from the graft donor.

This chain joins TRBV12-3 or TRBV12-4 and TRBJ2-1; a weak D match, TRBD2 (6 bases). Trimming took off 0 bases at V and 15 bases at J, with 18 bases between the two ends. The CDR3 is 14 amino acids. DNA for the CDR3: TGTGCCAGCAGTTTAGCGGGGGGACCTAAAGGTCGGTTCTTC. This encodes CASSLAGGPKGRFF.

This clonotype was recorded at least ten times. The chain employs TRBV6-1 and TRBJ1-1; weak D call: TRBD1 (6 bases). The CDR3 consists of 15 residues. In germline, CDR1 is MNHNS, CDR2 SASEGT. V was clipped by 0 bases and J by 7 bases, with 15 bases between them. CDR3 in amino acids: CASSEAIWQGNEAFF. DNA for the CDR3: TGTGCCAGCAGTGAAGCGATCTGGCAGGGGAATGAAGCTTTCTTT.

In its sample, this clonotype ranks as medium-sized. The CDR3 DNA is TGTGCCAGCAGTTCCCAAGACAGGACTGGCGAAAAACTGTTTTTT. This encodes CASSSQDRTGEKLFF. The chain recombines TRBV5-5 with TRBJ1-4; a possible D gene is TRBD1 (6 bases). Germline V gene sequence: CDR1 SGHKS, CDR2 YYEKEE (reference sequence). Trimming took off 5 bases at V and 8 bases at J, with 19 bases between the two ends. The CDR3 spans 15 residues.

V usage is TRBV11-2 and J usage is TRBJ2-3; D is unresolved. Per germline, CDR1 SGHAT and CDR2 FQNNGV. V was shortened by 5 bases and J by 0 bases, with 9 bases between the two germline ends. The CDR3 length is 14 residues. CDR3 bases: TGTGCCAGCAGCCGGTCTTACAGCACAGATACGCAGTATTTT. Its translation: CASSRSYSTDTQYF.

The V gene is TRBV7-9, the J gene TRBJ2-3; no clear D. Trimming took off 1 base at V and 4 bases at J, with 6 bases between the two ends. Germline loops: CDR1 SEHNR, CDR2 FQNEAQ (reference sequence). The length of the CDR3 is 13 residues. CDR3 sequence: CASSLEGADTQYF. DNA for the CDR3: TGTGCCAGCAGCTTAGAAGGCGCAGATACGCAGTATTTT.